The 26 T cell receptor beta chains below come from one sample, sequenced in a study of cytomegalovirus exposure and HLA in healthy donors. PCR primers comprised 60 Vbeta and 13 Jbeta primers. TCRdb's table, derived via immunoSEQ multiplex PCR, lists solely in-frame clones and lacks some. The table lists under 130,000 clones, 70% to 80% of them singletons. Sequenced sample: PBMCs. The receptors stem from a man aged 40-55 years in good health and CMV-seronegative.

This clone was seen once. The CDR3 loop is CASSRVEQGAPRTEAFF. CDR3 in DNA: TGTGCCAGTAGTCGGGTAGAGCAGGGGGCGCCGAGGACTGAAGCTTTCTTT. V usage is TRBV19 and J usage is TRBJ1-1; TRBD1 agrees at 8 bases. The CDR3 runs to 17 residues. Germline loops: CDR1 LNHDA, CDR2 SQIVND (reference sequence). V shed 5 bases, J shed 5 bases, and the junction held 16 bases outside the gene matches.

The CDR3 sequence: CASGLDPGTEAFF. The CDR3 DNA reads TGTGCTAGTGGTTTGGACCCCGGGACTGAAGCTTTCTTT. The gene calls are TRBV12-5 and TRBJ1-1, with D uncertain. Trimming took off 1 base at V and 5 bases at J, with 8 bases between the two ends. The germline CDR1 and CDR2 sequences are LGHNT and FRNRAP. The CDR3 runs to 13 residues.

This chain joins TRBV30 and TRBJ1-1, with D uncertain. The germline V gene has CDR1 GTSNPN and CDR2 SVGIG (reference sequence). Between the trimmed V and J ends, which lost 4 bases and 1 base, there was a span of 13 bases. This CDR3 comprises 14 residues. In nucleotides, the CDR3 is TGTGCCTGGACCGTGATCGGGAGGAACACTGAAGCTTTCTTT. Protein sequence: CAWTVIGRNTEAFF.

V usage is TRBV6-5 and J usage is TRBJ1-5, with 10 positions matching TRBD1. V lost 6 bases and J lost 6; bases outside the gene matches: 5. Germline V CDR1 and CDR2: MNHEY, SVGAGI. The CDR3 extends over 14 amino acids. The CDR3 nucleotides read TGTGCCAGCAGCCCAGACAGGGGGCTTCAGCCCCAGCATTTT. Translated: CASSPDRGLQPQHF.

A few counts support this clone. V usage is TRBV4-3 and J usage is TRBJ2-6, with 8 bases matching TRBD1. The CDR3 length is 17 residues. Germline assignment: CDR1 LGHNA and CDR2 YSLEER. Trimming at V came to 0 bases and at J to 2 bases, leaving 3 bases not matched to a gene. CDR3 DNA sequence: TGCGCCAGCAGCCAAGATGCAGGGGGCGCTGGGGCCAACGTCCTGACTTTC. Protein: CASSQDAGGAGANVLTF.

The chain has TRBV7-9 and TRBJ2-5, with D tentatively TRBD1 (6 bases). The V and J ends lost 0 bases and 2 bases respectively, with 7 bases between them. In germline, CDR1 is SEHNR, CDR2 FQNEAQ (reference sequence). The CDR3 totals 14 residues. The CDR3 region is CASSLAGAQETQYF. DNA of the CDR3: TGTGCCAGCAGCTTAGCGGGGGCGCAAGAGACCCAGTACTTC.

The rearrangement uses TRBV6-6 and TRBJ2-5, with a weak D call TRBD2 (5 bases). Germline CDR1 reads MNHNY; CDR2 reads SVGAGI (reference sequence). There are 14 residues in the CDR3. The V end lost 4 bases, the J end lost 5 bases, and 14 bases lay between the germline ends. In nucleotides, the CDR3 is TGTGCCAGCAGTTCCCTGCGGACTGGGGAGACCCAGTACTTC. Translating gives CASSSLRTGETQYF.

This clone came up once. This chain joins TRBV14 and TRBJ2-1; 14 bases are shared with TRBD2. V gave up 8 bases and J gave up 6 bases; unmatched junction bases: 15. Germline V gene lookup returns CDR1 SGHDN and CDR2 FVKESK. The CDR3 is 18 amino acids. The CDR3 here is CASQGLGTSGRALNEQFF. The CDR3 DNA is TGTGCCAGCCAGGGACTCGGGACTAGCGGGAGAGCCCTCAATGAGCAGTTCTTC.

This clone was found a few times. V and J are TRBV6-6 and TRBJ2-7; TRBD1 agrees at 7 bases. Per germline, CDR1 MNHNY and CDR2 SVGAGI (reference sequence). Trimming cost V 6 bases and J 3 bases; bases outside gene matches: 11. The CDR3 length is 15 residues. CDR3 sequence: CASSPEDRFDYEQYF. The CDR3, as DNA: TGTGCCAGCAGCCCGGAGGACAGGTTCGACTACGAGCAGTACTTC.

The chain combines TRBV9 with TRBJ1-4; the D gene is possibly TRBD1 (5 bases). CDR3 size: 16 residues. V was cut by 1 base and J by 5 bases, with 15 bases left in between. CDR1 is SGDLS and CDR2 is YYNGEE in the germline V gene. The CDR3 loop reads CASSVTGVWGNEKLFF. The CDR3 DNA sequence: TGTGCCAGCAGCGTAACGGGGGTTTGGGGGAATGAAAAACTGTTTTTT. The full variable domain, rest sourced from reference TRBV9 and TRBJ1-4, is DSGVTQTPKHLITATGQRVTLRCSPRSGDLSVYWYQQSLDQGLQFLIQYYNGEERAKGNILERFSAQQFPDLHSELNLSSLELGDSALYFCASSVTGVWGNEKLFFGSGTQLSVL.

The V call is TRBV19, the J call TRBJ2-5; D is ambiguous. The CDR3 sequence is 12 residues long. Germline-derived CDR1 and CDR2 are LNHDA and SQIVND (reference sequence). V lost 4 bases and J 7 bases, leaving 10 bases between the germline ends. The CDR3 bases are TGTGCCAGTAGTAACCTGCCGGGGACCCAGTACTTC. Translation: CASSNLPGTQYF.

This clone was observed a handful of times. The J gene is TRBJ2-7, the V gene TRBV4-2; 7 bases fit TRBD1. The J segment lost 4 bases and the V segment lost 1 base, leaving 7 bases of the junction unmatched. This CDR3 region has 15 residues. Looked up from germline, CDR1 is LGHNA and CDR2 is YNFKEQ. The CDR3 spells CASSQVKGGGYEQYF. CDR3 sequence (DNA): TGTGCCAGCAGCCAAGTTAAAGGGGGCGGATACGAGCAGTACTTC.

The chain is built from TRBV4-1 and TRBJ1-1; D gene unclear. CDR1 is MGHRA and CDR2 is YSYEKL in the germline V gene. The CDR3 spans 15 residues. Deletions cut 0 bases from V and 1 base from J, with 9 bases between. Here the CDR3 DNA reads TGCGCCAGCAGCCAAGAGGCGGGTGCGAACACTGAAGCTTTCTTT. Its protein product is CASSQEAGANTEAFF.

The CDR3 nucleotides are TGCAGCGCCGACACAGGGGGCGAGGCGCAGTACTTC. This translates into CSADTGGEAQYF. This chain links TRBV29-1 with TRBJ2-7; TRBD1 agrees at 9 bases. The ends lost 7 bases at V and 9 bases at J; junction bases unmatched: 10. Germline CDR1 SQVTM, CDR2 ANQGSEA. This CDR3 spans 12 amino acids.

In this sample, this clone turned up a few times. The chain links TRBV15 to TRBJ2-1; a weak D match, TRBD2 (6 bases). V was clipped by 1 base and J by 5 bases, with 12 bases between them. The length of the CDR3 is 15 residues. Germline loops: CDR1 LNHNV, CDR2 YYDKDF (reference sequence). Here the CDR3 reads CATSRGDSKHNEQFF. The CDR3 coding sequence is TGTGCCACCAGCAGAGGGGACTCCAAGCACAATGAGCAGTTCTTC. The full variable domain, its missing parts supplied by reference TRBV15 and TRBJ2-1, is DAMVIQNPRYQVTQFGKPVTLSCSQTLNHNVMYWYQQKSSQAPKLLFHYYDKDFNNEADTPDNFQSRRPNTSFCFLDIRSPGLGDTAMYLCATSRGDSKHNEQFFGPGTRLTVL.

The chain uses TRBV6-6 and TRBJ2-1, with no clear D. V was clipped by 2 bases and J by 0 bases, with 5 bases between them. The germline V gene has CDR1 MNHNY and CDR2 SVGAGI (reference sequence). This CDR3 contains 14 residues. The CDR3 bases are TGTGCCAGCAGTTACATAAACTCCTACAATGAGCAGTTCTTC. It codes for CASSYINSYNEQFF.

The CDR3 region is CASSRPRGGVARLITDTQYF. DNA of the CDR3: TGTGCCAGCAGTCGGCCCCGGGGGGGGGTGGCTAGACTGATCACAGATACGCAGTATTTT. V and J are TRBV27 and TRBJ2-3; 8 bases match TRBD2. Trimming cost V 5 bases and J 2 bases; bases outside gene matches: 21. The CDR3 is 20 amino acids. The germline CDR1 and CDR2 sequences are MNHEY and SMNVEV (reference sequence).

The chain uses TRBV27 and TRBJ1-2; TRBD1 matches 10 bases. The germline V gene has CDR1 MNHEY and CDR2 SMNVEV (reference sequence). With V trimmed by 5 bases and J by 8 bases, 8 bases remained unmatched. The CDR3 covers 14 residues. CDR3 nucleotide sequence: TGTGCCAGCAGTACCCGACAGGGGGCTCGAGGCTACACCTTC. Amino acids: CASSTRQGARGYTF.

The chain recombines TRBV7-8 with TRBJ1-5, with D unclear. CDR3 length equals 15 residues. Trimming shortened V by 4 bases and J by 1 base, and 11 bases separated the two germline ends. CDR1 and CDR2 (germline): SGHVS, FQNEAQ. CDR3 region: CASSSGRGSNQPQHF. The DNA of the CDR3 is TGTGCCAGCAGCTCCGGCCGAGGGAGCAATCAGCCCCAGCATTTT. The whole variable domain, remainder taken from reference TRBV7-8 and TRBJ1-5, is GAGVSQSPRYKVAKRGQDVALRCDPISGHVSLFWYQQALGQGPEFLTYFQNEAQLDKSGLPSDRFFAERPEGSVSTLKIQRTQQEDSAVYLCASSSGRGSNQPQHFGDGTRLSIL.

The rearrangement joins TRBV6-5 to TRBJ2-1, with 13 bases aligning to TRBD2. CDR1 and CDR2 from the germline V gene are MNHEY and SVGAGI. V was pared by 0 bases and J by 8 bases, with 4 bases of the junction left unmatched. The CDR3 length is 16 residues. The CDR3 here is CASSYSGTSGNDEQFF. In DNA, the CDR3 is TGTGCCAGCAGTTACTCCGGGACTAGCGGGAACGATGAGCAGTTCTTC.

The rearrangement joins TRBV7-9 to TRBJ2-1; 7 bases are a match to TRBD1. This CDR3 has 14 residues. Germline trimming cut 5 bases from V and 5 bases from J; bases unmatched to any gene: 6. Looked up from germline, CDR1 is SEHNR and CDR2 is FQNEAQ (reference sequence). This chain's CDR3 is CASSPTDRDNEQFF. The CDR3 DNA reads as TGTGCCAGCAGCCCTACCGACAGGGACAATGAGCAGTTCTTC.

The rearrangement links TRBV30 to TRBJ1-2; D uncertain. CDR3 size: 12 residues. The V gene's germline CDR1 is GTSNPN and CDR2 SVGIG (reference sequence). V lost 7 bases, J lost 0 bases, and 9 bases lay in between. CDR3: CASNTANYGYTF. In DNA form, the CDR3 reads TGTGCCTCCAATACAGCTAACTATGGCTACACCTTC.

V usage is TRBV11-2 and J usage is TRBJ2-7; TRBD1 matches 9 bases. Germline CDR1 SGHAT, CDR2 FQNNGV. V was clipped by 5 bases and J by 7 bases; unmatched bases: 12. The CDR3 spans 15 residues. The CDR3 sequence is CASSKQGARDWEQYF. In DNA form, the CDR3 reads TGTGCCAGCAGCAAACAGGGGGCCCGGGATTGGGAGCAGTACTTC. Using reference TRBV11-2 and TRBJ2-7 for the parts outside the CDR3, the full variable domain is EAGVAQSPRYKIIEKRQSVAFWCNPISGHATLYWYQQILGQGPKLLIQFQNNGVVDDSQLPKDRFSAERLKGVDSTLKIQPAKLEDSAVYLCASSKQGARDWEQYFGPGTRLTVT.

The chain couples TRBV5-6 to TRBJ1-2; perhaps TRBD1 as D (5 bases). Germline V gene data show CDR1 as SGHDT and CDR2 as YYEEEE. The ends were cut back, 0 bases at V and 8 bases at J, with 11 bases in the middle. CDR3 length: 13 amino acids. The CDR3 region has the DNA TGTGCCAGCAGCTTGGCCCGGGGGGAGGGCTACACCTTC. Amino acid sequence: CASSLARGEGYTF. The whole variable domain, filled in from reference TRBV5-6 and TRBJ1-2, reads DAGVTQSPTHLIKTRGQQVTLRCSPKSGHDTVSWYQQALGQGPQFIFQYYEEEERQRGNFPDRFSGHQFPNYSSELNVNALLLGDSALYLCASSLARGEGYTFGSGTRLTVV.

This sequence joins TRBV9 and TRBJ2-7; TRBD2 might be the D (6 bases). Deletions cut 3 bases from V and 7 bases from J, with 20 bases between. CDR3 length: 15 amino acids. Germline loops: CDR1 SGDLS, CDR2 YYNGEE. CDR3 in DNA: TGTGCCAGCAGCGCCGGACGGGGGATTACGGGGGAGCAGTACTTC. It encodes CASSAGRGITGEQYF.

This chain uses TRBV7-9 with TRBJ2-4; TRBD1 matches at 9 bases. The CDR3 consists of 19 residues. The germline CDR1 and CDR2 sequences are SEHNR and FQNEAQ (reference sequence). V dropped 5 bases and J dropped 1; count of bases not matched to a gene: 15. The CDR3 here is CASSPHMGWTGAAKNIQYF. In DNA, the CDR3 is TGTGCCAGCAGCCCCCATATGGGGTGGACAGGGGCGGCCAAAAACATTCAGTACTTC. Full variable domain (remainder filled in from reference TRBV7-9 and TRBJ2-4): DTGVSQNPRHKITKRGQNVTFRCDPISEHNRLYWYRQTLGQGPEFLTYFQNEAQLEKSRLLSDRFSAERPKGSFSTLEIQRTEQGDSAMYLCASSPHMGWTGAAKNIQYFGAGTRLSVL.